This TCR beta chain was sequenced for a study of T cell responses to AZD1222 COVID-19 vaccine. The CDR3 consists of 13 residues. V shed 7 bases, J shed 6 bases, and the junction held 4 bases outside the gene matches. Per germline, CDR1 SGHNT and CDR2 YENEEA. Produced via immunoSEQ multiplex PCR; TCRdb's table is partial and in-frame only. The sample consists of 140,000 to 150,000 clones, roughly 92% of them appearing once. This TCR came from an adult in good health. The genes are TRBV11-3 and TRBJ2-1; 9 bases align to TRBD2. The specimen comprised peripheral blood, sampled on day 0 of AZD1222 vaccination. CDR3 region: CASKDSGSNEQFF. CDR3 bases: TGTGCCAGCAAAGATAGCGGGAGCAATGAGCAGTTCTTC.